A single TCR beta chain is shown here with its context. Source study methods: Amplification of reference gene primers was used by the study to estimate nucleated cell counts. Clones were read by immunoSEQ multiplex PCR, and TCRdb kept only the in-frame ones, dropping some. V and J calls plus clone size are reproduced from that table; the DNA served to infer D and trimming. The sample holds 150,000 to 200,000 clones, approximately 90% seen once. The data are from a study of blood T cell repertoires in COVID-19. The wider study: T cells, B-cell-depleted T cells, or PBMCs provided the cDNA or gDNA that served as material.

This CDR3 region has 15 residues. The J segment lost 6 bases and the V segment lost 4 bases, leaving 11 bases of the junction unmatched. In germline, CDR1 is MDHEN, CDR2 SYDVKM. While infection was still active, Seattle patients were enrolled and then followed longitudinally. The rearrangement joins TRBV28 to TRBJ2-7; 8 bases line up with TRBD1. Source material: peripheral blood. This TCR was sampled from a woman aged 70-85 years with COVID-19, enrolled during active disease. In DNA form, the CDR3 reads TGTGCCAGCAGTTCACTGGACAGGGCGCTGCGCGAGCAGTACTTC. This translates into CASSSLDRALREQYF.